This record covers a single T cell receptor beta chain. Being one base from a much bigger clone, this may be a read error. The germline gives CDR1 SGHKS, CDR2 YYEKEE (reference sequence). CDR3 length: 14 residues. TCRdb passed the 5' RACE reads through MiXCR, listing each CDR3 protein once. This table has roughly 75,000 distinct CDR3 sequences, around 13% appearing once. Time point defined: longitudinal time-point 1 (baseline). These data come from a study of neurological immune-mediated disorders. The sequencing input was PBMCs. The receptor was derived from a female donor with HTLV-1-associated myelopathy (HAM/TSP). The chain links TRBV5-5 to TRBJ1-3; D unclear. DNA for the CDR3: TGTACCAGCAGCTTGGCCAGCTCTGGAAACACCATATATTTT. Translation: CTSSLASSGNTIYF.